These T cell receptor beta chains were read from a single sample in a study of T cells in localized non-small cell lung cancer. Sequencing used immunoSEQ multiplex PCR; TCRdb keeps in-frame clones, though not all of them. There are 70,000 to 85,000 clones in the sample; less than 85% occur only once, and 1% to 1.5% lies in the top ten. This material consisted of peripheral blood, taken before any cancer treatment. The receptors come from a female donor older than 55 with stage I lung adenocarcinoma. CDR3s include the opening cysteine and the closing phenylalanine or tryptophan. The D gene is left open where the match is weak. The listing skips clone size in some rows; elsewhere it reads once, few, many or a size class.

j_gene: TRBJ2-1
len: 16
d_gene: TRBD2
v_gene: TRBV7-2
abundance: NA
CDR3aa: CASSPQLAGGLNEQFF
CDR3nt: TGTGCCAGCAGCCCGCAGCTAGCGGGGGGGCTCAATGAGCAGTTCTTC

j_gene: TRBJ2-3
len: 15
d_gene: NA
v_gene: TRBV5-5
abundance: many
CDR3aa: CASSEQISAHETQYF
CDR3nt: TGTGCCAGCAGCGAACAGATTAGTGCTCATGAGACGCAGTATTTT

j_gene: TRBJ2-7
len: 12
d_gene: TRBD2
v_gene: TRBV9
abundance: few
CDR3aa: CASSPGGDEQYF
CDR3nt: TGTGCCAGCAGCCCCGGGGGGGACGAGCAGTACTTC

j_gene: TRBJ1-3
len: 13
d_gene: NA
v_gene: TRBV5-1
abundance: NA
CDR3aa: CASTTPGGNTIYF
CDR3nt: TGCGCCAGCACCACCCCTGGCGGAAACACCATATATTTT

j_gene: TRBJ2-3
len: 18
d_gene: TRBD2
v_gene: TRBV6-1
abundance: once
CDR3aa: CASSEFLWGLASTDTQYF
CDR3nt: TGTGCCAGCAGTGAATTTCTTTGGGGACTAGCGAGCACAGATACGCAGTATTTT

j_gene: TRBJ1-1
len: 14
d_gene: NA
v_gene: TRBV7-9
abundance: NA
CDR3aa: CASSLPPRGTEAFF
CDR3nt: TGTGCCAGCAGCCTCCCCCCTAGGGGCACTGAAGCTTTCTTT

j_gene: TRBJ1-3
len: 14
d_gene: TRBD1
v_gene: TRBV10-3
abundance: NA
CDR3aa: CAISGDSFGNTIYF
CDR3nt: TGTGCCATCAGTGGGGACAGTTTTGGAAACACCATATATTTT

j_gene: TRBJ2-1
len: 13
d_gene: NA
v_gene: TRBV4-2
abundance: NA
CDR3aa: CASSHPLGDEQFF
CDR3nt: TGTGCCAGCAGCCACCCACTAGGGGACGAGCAGTTCTTC

j_gene: TRBJ2-7
len: 16
d_gene: NA
v_gene: TRBV11-2
abundance: NA
CDR3aa: CASSLETGGNPYEQYF
CDR3nt: TGTGCCAGCAGCTTAGAAACTGGCGGAAACCCCTACGAGCAGTACTTC

j_gene: TRBJ1-5
len: 18
d_gene: NA
v_gene: TRBV2
abundance: NA
CDR3aa: CASSERGFWGKGNQPQHF
CDR3nt: TGTGCCAGCAGTGAAAGGGGATTTTGGGGTAAGGGCAATCAGCCCCAGCATTTT

j_gene: TRBJ1-6
len: 13
d_gene: NA
v_gene: TRBV11-2
abundance: NA
CDR3aa: CASSLGVYSPLHF
CDR3nt: TGTGCCAGCAGCTTGGGAGTCTATTCACCCCTCCACTTT

j_gene: TRBJ1-6
len: 14
d_gene: NA
v_gene: TRBV11-2
abundance: few
CDR3aa: CASSSLRGRSPLHF
CDR3nt: TGTGCCAGCAGCTCCCTCAGGGGACGATCACCCCTCCACTTT

j_gene: TRBJ2-5
len: 13
d_gene: NA
v_gene: TRBV29-1
abundance: NA
CDR3aa: CSVEDPYGETQYF
CDR3nt: TGCAGCGTTGAAGATCCCTACGGGGAGACCCAGTACTTC

j_gene: TRBJ1-5
len: 13
d_gene: NA
v_gene: TRBV7-9
abundance: few
CDR3aa: CASSLVRGQPQHF
CDR3nt: TGTGCCAGCAGCTTGGTGCGGGGTCAGCCCCAGCATTTT

j_gene: TRBJ2-1
len: 15
d_gene: TRBD2
v_gene: TRBV15
abundance: NA
CDR3aa: CATSREGAGVYEQFF
CDR3nt: TGTGCCACCAGCAGAGAGGGTGCGGGAGTCTATGAGCAGTTCTTC

j_gene: TRBJ2-7
len: 18
d_gene: TRBD2
v_gene: TRBV5-4
abundance: few
CDR3aa: CASSLIITASGGAYEQYF
CDR3nt: TGTGCCAGCAGCCTCATTATTACGGCTAGCGGGGGGGCCTACGAGCAGTACTTC

j_gene: TRBJ2-3
len: 13
d_gene: NA
v_gene: TRBV11-2
abundance: NA
CDR3aa: CASSQSRGDTQYF
CDR3nt: TGTGCCAGCAGCCAATCCAGAGGAGATACGCAGTATTTT

j_gene: TRBJ2-7
len: 15
d_gene: TRBD2
v_gene: TRBV9
abundance: few
CDR3aa: CASSPTSGGGYEQYF
CDR3nt: TGTGCCAGCAGCCCGACTAGCGGGGGGGGCTACGAGCAGTACTTC

j_gene: TRBJ1-1
len: 13
d_gene: NA
v_gene: TRBV6-5
abundance: NA
CDR3aa: CASSSGGGTSAFF
CDR3nt: TGTGCCAGCAGTTCCGGGGGGGGGACGTCAGCTTTCTTT

j_gene: TRBJ1-2
len: 14
d_gene: TRBD1
v_gene: TRBV7-2
abundance: once
CDR3aa: CASSGTGGLYGYTF
CDR3nt: TGTGCCAGCAGCGGGACAGGGGGCCTCTATGGCTACACCTTC

j_gene: TRBJ2-3
len: 15
d_gene: NA
v_gene: TRBV5-1
abundance: NA
CDR3aa: CASTLEGGQTDTQYF
CDR3nt: TGCGCCAGCACCCTTGAGGGGGGCCAAACAGATACGCAGTATTTT

j_gene: TRBJ2-5
len: 16
d_gene: TRBD1
v_gene: TRBV7-7
abundance: NA
CDR3aa: CASSLLSGTGQETQYF
CDR3nt: TGTGCCAGCAGCCTGTTATCCGGGACAGGGCAAGAGACCCAGTACTTC

j_gene: TRBJ1-1
len: 14
d_gene: NA
v_gene: TRBV5-8
abundance: NA
CDR3aa: CASSPIGINTEAFF
CDR3nt: TGTGCCAGCAGCCCAATCGGTATAAACACTGAAGCTTTCTTT

j_gene: TRBJ2-1
len: 14
d_gene: NA
v_gene: TRBV7-8
abundance: once
CDR3aa: CASSPSRGYNEQFF
CDR3nt: TGTGCCAGCAGCCCTTCCAGGGGCTACAATGAGCAGTTCTTC

j_gene: TRBJ2-7
len: 13
d_gene: NA
v_gene: TRBV9
abundance: NA
CDR3aa: CASSVEGAREQYF
CDR3nt: TGTGCCAGCAGCGTAGAGGGCGCCCGCGAGCAGTACTTC

j_gene: TRBJ1-6
len: 15
d_gene: NA
v_gene: TRBV11-3
abundance: NA
CDR3aa: CASSGAGLYNSPLHF
CDR3nt: TGTGCCAGCAGCGGGGCAGGGCTCTATAATTCACCCCTCCACTTT

j_gene: TRBJ1-4
len: 16
d_gene: NA
v_gene: TRBV5-5
abundance: NA
CDR3aa: CASSFVSLTGVEKLFF
CDR3nt: TGTGCCAGCAGCTTCGTTAGTTTAACTGGGGTTGAAAAACTGTTTTTT

j_gene: TRBJ2-7
len: 16
d_gene: TRBD1
v_gene: TRBV18
abundance: NA
CDR3aa: CASSPGVDRGLNEQYF
CDR3nt: TGTGCCAGCTCACCGGGGGTCGACAGGGGGCTCAACGAGCAGTACTTC

j_gene: TRBJ2-3
len: 13
d_gene: NA
v_gene: TRBV5-4
abundance: NA
CDR3aa: CASGEESTDTQYF
CDR3nt: TGTGCCAGCGGGGAGGAAAGCACAGATACGCAGTATTTT

j_gene: TRBJ2-2
len: 18
d_gene: TRBD2
v_gene: TRBV5-1
abundance: NA
CDR3aa: CASSPRGLAGPNTGELFF
CDR3nt: TGCGCCAGCAGCCCGCGGGGACTAGCGGGACCGAACACCGGGGAGCTGTTTTTT

j_gene: TRBJ2-7
len: 15
d_gene: TRBD2
v_gene: TRBV7-2
abundance: NA
CDR3aa: CASSTQAGGVVEQYF
CDR3nt: TGTGCCAGCAGCACCCAAGCGGGAGGCGTGGTCGAGCAGTACTTC

j_gene: TRBJ2-1
len: 14
d_gene: TRBD1
v_gene: TRBV28
abundance: few
CDR3aa: CASSLYGTGNEQFF
CDR3nt: TGTGCCAGCAGTTTATACGGGACAGGCAATGAGCAGTTCTTC

j_gene: TRBJ2-1
len: 17
d_gene: TRBD2
v_gene: TRBV18
abundance: once
CDR3aa: CASSPPTSGGSYNEQFF
CDR3nt: TGTGCCAGCTCACCGCCAACTAGCGGGGGCTCCTACAATGAGCAGTTCTTC

j_gene: TRBJ1-2
len: 17
d_gene: NA
v_gene: TRBV4-3
abundance: NA
CDR3aa: CASSQDLLRQRAGGYTF
CDR3nt: TGCGCCAGCAGCCAAGATTTACTGAGACAGCGAGCGGGCGGCTACACCTTC

j_gene: TRBJ2-3
len: 12
d_gene: NA
v_gene: TRBV11-2
abundance: NA
CDR3aa: CASSVPTDTQYF
CDR3nt: TGTGCCAGCAGCGTCCCCACAGATACGCAGTATTTT

j_gene: TRBJ2-1
len: 13
d_gene: NA
v_gene: TRBV13
abundance: NA
CDR3aa: CASSSSARDVQFF
CDR3nt: TGTGCCAGCAGCTCCAGTGCACGGGACGTGCAGTTCTTC

j_gene: TRBJ1-2
len: 13
d_gene: TRBD1
v_gene: TRBV27
abundance: NA
CDR3aa: CASSLSQGGGYTF
CDR3nt: TGTGCCAGCAGTTTATCACAGGGGGGCGGCTACACCTTC

j_gene: TRBJ1-1
len: 15
d_gene: NA
v_gene: TRBV5-6
abundance: NA
CDR3aa: CASSLVDSEFSEAFF
CDR3nt: TGTGCCAGCAGCTTGGTCGACTCTGAGTTTTCCGAAGCTTTCTTT

j_gene: TRBJ1-6
len: 11
d_gene: NA
v_gene: TRBV2
abundance: few
CDR3aa: CASSDEGSLHF
CDR3nt: TGTGCCAGCAGTGATGAGGGATCCCTCCACTTT

j_gene: TRBJ2-3
len: 16
d_gene: TRBD2
v_gene: TRBV13
abundance: NA
CDR3aa: CASSQAGGRYTDTQYF
CDR3nt: TGTGCCAGCAGCCAAGCCGGCGGGAGGTACACAGATACGCAGTATTTT

j_gene: TRBJ2-7
len: 15
d_gene: TRBD2
v_gene: TRBV19
abundance: NA
CDR3aa: CASRGGTSGANEQYF
CDR3nt: TGTGCCAGTAGAGGTGGGACTAGCGGGGCGAACGAGCAGTACTTC

j_gene: TRBJ2-1
len: 13
d_gene: NA
v_gene: TRBV14
abundance: few
CDR3aa: CASSQVLGGAPLF
CDR3nt: TGTGCCAGCAGCCAAGTATTGGGTGGGGCACCCCTCTTC

j_gene: TRBJ2-1
len: 17
d_gene: TRBD2
v_gene: TRBV7-2
abundance: NA
CDR3aa: CASSPGTSGSLYNEQFF
CDR3nt: TGTGCCAGCAGCCCCGGGACTAGCGGGAGTCTTTACAATGAGCAGTTCTTC

j_gene: TRBJ2-7
len: 15
d_gene: TRBD2
v_gene: TRBV13
abundance: once
CDR3aa: CASSTSGRASYEQYF
CDR3nt: TGTGCCAGCAGCACTAGCGGGAGGGCCTCCTACGAGCAGTACTTC

j_gene: TRBJ2-7
len: 15
d_gene: NA
v_gene: TRBV7-2
abundance: NA
CDR3aa: CASSFGVRGEHEQYF
CDR3nt: TGTGCCAGCAGCTTCGGGGTTCGCGGGGAGCACGAGCAGTACTTC

j_gene: TRBJ2-5
len: 13
d_gene: NA
v_gene: TRBV18
abundance: NA
CDR3aa: CASSPEKGETQYF
CDR3nt: TGTGCCAGCTCACCAGAGAAAGGAGAGACCCAGTACTTC

j_gene: TRBJ2-2
len: 14
d_gene: NA
v_gene: TRBV4-3
abundance: once
CDR3aa: CASSQDVDTGELFF
CDR3nt: TGCGCCAGCAGCCAAGACGTGGACACCGGGGAGCTGTTTTTT

j_gene: TRBJ1-6
len: 16
d_gene: TRBD1
v_gene: TRBV7-8
abundance: NA
CDR3aa: CASSLQTGRTNSPLHF
CDR3nt: TGTGCCAGCAGCTTACAGACAGGGAGGACGAATTCACCCCTCCACTTT